The rows below give T cell receptor beta chains drawn from one sample of a study of T cell repertoires in cytomegalovirus infection. A single record per CDR3 protein comes from TCRdb applying MiXCR to the reads. The sample includes 900,000 to 950,000 distinct CDR3 sequences, around 29% of them seen just once. The antigens for these receptors are not known. The sequencing used cultured CD8+ T cells from PBMCs, collected from culture after CMV antigen stimulation. The receptors shown here come from a human donor in good health (CMV status not recorded). Some clones in this sample may be carry-over from other donors' samples. The CDR3 runs from the conserved cysteine through the conserved F or W. Fields, in order: clone size, V gene, J gene, D gene, CDR3 DNA, CDR3 protein. The D gene is left open where the match is weak. Some rows have no size entry. The others give once, few or many, or a class for an expanded clone.

clone_size: -; v_call: TRBV27; j_call: TRBJ1-4; d_call: -; cdr3_nt: TGTGCCAGCAGTCCCATCGGCGGATTTGTCTCTCCGAATGAAAAACTGTTTTTT; cdr3_aa: CASSPIGGFVSPNEKLFF
clone_size: -; v_call: TRBV27; j_call: TRBJ1-6; d_call: -; cdr3_nt: TGTGCCAGCAGTGCGCGGGGGAGCTCCTATAATTCACCCCTCCACTTT; cdr3_aa: CASSARGSSYNSPLHF
clone_size: many; v_call: TRBV6-1; j_call: TRBJ2-7; d_call: TRBD1; cdr3_nt: TGTGCCAGCCGACAGGGCTATTCCTACGAGCAGTACTTC; cdr3_aa: CASRQGYSYEQYF
clone_size: few; v_call: TRBV10-3; j_call: TRBJ2-4; d_call: -; cdr3_nt: TGTGCCATCAGTCTTGAGGCTGGCTGGACCAAAAACATTCAGTACTTC; cdr3_aa: CAISLEAGWTKNIQYF
clone_size: -; v_call: TRBV2; j_call: TRBJ2-2; d_call: TRBD2; cdr3_nt: TGTGCCAGCAGTGAAGCTCTTATGGGGGGGGAAAAGCGTACGAACACCGGGGAGCTGTTTTTT; cdr3_aa: CASSEALMGGEKRTNTGELFF
clone_size: -; v_call: TRBV6-6; j_call: TRBJ1-2; d_call: -; cdr3_nt: TGTGCCAGCAGTTACCTCCCTCTCGACAGCGTCTATGGCTACACCTTC; cdr3_aa: CASSYLPLDSVYGYTF
clone_size: few; v_call: TRBV15; j_call: TRBJ1-1; d_call: TRBD1; cdr3_nt: TGTGCCACCAGCGGCCAGGGGGACACTGAAGCTTTCTTT; cdr3_aa: CATSGQGDTEAFF
clone_size: -; v_call: TRBV27; j_call: TRBJ1-2; d_call: -; cdr3_nt: TGTGCCAGCAGTTTATCGACAGCGACTAACTATGGCTACACCTTC; cdr3_aa: CASSLSTATNYGYTF
clone_size: -; v_call: TRBV15; j_call: TRBJ1-4; d_call: -; cdr3_nt: TGTGCCACCAGCAGAGATTTGGGGGCAACTAATGAAAAACTGTTTTTT; cdr3_aa: CATSRDLGATNEKLFF
clone_size: -; v_call: TRBV6-1; j_call: TRBJ1-5; d_call: -; cdr3_nt: TGTGCCAGCAGTCCTCTCCTGACAGAGAACAATCAGCCCCAGCATTTT; cdr3_aa: CASSPLLTENNQPQHF
clone_size: few; v_call: TRBV4-1; j_call: TRBJ2-6; d_call: -; cdr3_nt: TGCGCCAGCAGCCAAGAAGGATCGGACGTCCAATCTGGGGCCAACGTCCTGACTTTC; cdr3_aa: CASSQEGSDVQSGANVLTF
clone_size: -; v_call: TRBV9; j_call: TRBJ1-1; d_call: -; cdr3_nt: TGTGCCAGCAGCGTAGTGCAGGGGAACACTGAAGCTTTCTTT; cdr3_aa: CASSVVQGNTEAFF
clone_size: -; v_call: TRBV27; j_call: TRBJ1-6; d_call: -; cdr3_nt: TGTGCCAGCACCTCGGGGGACCCTTATAATTCACCCCTCCACTTT; cdr3_aa: CASTSGDPYNSPLHF
clone_size: -; v_call: TRBV4-1; j_call: TRBJ2-7; d_call: -; cdr3_nt: TGCGCCAGCAGCCAAGGATCTAGCACCTACGAGCAGTACTTC; cdr3_aa: CASSQGSSTYEQYF
clone_size: -; v_call: TRBV6-2/TRBV6-3; j_call: TRBJ2-3; d_call: TRBD1; cdr3_nt: TGTGCCAGCAGTTACTCAGCAGGGGGTCGCACAGATACGCAGTATTTT; cdr3_aa: CASSYSAGGRTDTQYF
clone_size: -; v_call: TRBV19; j_call: TRBJ2-3; d_call: TRBD1; cdr3_nt: TGTGCCAGTAGTATGCTCCGTGGACAGGGGGAAAGCACAGATACGCAGTATTTT; cdr3_aa: CASSMLRGQGESTDTQYF
clone_size: few; v_call: TRBV27; j_call: TRBJ2-1; d_call: TRBD2; cdr3_nt: TGTGCCAGCAGTTTAATCTCGAGTGGGGGGGTCCCCAATGAGCAGTTCTTC; cdr3_aa: CASSLISSGGVPNEQFF
clone_size: many; v_call: TRBV7-6; j_call: TRBJ2-5; d_call: TRBD1; cdr3_nt: TGTGCCAGCAGGGACGGACAGGACGCACTAGGGGAGACCCAGTACTTC; cdr3_aa: CASRDGQDALGETQYF
clone_size: many; v_call: TRBV18; j_call: TRBJ1-4; d_call: -; cdr3_nt: TGTGCCAGCTCACCTACAAGGGAACTAACTAATGAAAAACTGTTTTTT; cdr3_aa: CASSPTRELTNEKLFF
clone_size: few; v_call: TRBV27; j_call: TRBJ2-1; d_call: TRBD2; cdr3_nt: TGTGCCAGCAGTTTAGTCAGCGGGGGGCTTTCCTACAATGAGCAGTTCTTC; cdr3_aa: CASSLVSGGLSYNEQFF
clone_size: few; v_call: TRBV7-9; j_call: TRBJ2-2; d_call: -; cdr3_nt: TGTGCCAGCAGCCCCCCATGGGGAAATGGGGAGCTGTTTTTT; cdr3_aa: CASSPPWGNGELFF
clone_size: -; v_call: TRBV19; j_call: TRBJ2-1; d_call: -; cdr3_nt: TGTGCCAGTAGTATCTGGGGTACTTCCTACAATGAGCAGTTCTTC; cdr3_aa: CASSIWGTSYNEQFF
clone_size: -; v_call: TRBV19; j_call: TRBJ1-1; d_call: -; cdr3_nt: TGTGCCAGTAGACCCCGGAGACAGCAGCCGAACACTGAAGCTTTCTTT; cdr3_aa: CASRPRRQQPNTEAFF
clone_size: few; v_call: TRBV10-3; j_call: TRBJ1-2; d_call: -; cdr3_nt: TGTGCCATCAGTGAGAGGAATGGCTACACCTTC; cdr3_aa: CAISERNGYTF
clone_size: few; v_call: TRBV7-3; j_call: TRBJ2-4; d_call: -; cdr3_nt: TGTGCCAGCAGCTTAAACCCTGGGCTACAAAACATTCAGTACTTC; cdr3_aa: CASSLNPGLQNIQYF
clone_size: -; v_call: TRBV11-2; j_call: TRBJ2-5; d_call: -; cdr3_nt: TGTGCCAGCAGCCCCCACTCGGCGGAGACCCAGTACTTC; cdr3_aa: CASSPHSAETQYF
clone_size: -; v_call: TRBV9; j_call: TRBJ2-1; d_call: TRBD1; cdr3_nt: TGTGCCAGCAGCGTAGTTCGGACAGGGGGGTCCTACAATGAGCAGTTCTTC; cdr3_aa: CASSVVRTGGSYNEQFF
clone_size: -; v_call: TRBV23-1; j_call: TRBJ1-5; d_call: TRBD1; cdr3_nt: TGCGCCAGCAGTCAACGGGGCCAGGGGGATCAGCCCCAGCATTTT; cdr3_aa: CASSQRGQGDQPQHF
clone_size: -; v_call: TRBV7-2; j_call: TRBJ2-1; d_call: TRBD2; cdr3_nt: TGTGCCAGCAGCCCTCCATGGGTAGCGGGGGTGAATGAGCAGTTCTTC; cdr3_aa: CASSPPWVAGVNEQFF
clone_size: few; v_call: TRBV27; j_call: TRBJ2-2; d_call: -; cdr3_nt: TGTGCCAGCAGTTTAGGACTAATCGGGGAGCTGTTTTTT; cdr3_aa: CASSLGLIGELFF
clone_size: -; v_call: TRBV7-3; j_call: TRBJ2-1; d_call: TRBD1; cdr3_nt: TGTGCCAGCAGCCTCCTCCGACAGGGCCGTGGGGATGAGCAGTTCTTC; cdr3_aa: CASSLLRQGRGDEQFF
clone_size: few; v_call: TRBV2; j_call: TRBJ2-5; d_call: TRBD2; cdr3_nt: TGTGCCAGCCTGAGGGGGCTACTAGCGGGGGAAGAGACCCAGTACTTC; cdr3_aa: CASLRGLLAGEETQYF
clone_size: -; v_call: TRBV2; j_call: TRBJ2-1; d_call: TRBD2; cdr3_nt: TGTGCCAGCAGTGAACGCGGGGGGCGGGGTAATGAGCAGTTCTTC; cdr3_aa: CASSERGGRGNEQFF
clone_size: -; v_call: TRBV6-5; j_call: TRBJ1-2; d_call: TRBD1; cdr3_nt: TGTGCCAGCAGTTATTGGGACAGCTCCTCTAACTATGGCTACACCTTC; cdr3_aa: CASSYWDSSSNYGYTF
clone_size: -; v_call: TRBV6-5; j_call: TRBJ2-5; d_call: -; cdr3_nt: TGTGCCAGCAGTTCCCTGCTAGGAATACAAGAGACCCAGTACTTC; cdr3_aa: CASSSLLGIQETQYF
clone_size: -; v_call: TRBV6-6; j_call: TRBJ1-5; d_call: TRBD1; cdr3_nt: TGTGCCAGCAGCCAAACTTCACCGGGGACAGGGGGAGTGGTTGGCAATCAGCCCCAGCATTTT; cdr3_aa: CASSQTSPGTGGVVGNQPQHF
clone_size: -; v_call: TRBV12-3/TRBV12-4; j_call: TRBJ1-2; d_call: -; cdr3_nt: TGTGCCAGCACCAACCGACGCTATGGCTACACCTTC; cdr3_aa: CASTNRRYGYTF
clone_size: -; v_call: TRBV6-5; j_call: TRBJ1-5; d_call: -; cdr3_nt: TGTGCCAGCAGACCGACAGTTTTGGGCAATCAGCCCCAGCATTTT; cdr3_aa: CASRPTVLGNQPQHF
clone_size: once; v_call: TRBV5-1; j_call: TRBJ1-2; d_call: -; cdr3_nt: TGCGCCAGCAGCCACTTGGAGGATCGGGACATCTCCTATGGCTACACCTTC; cdr3_aa: CASSHLEDRDISYGYTF
clone_size: -; v_call: TRBV4-1; j_call: TRBJ1-1; d_call: TRBD1; cdr3_nt: TGTGCCAGCAGCCAAGCCGGGACAGGGGCGGGGAAGAACACTGAAGCTTTCTTT; cdr3_aa: CASSQAGTGAGKNTEAFF
clone_size: -; v_call: TRBV14; j_call: TRBJ2-1; d_call: -; cdr3_nt: TGTGCCAGCAGCCACAGGGCCTTCTCCTACAATGAGCAGTTCTTC; cdr3_aa: CASSHRAFSYNEQFF
clone_size: -; v_call: TRBV15; j_call: TRBJ2-3; d_call: TRBD1; cdr3_nt: TGTGCCACCAGCAGCTTTGGACAGGGCGCAGATACGCAGTATTTT; cdr3_aa: CATSSFGQGADTQYF
clone_size: -; v_call: TRBV18; j_call: TRBJ1-1; d_call: -; cdr3_nt: TGTGCCAGCTCACCGGGGAACCCGGGGAACACTGAAGCTTTCTTT; cdr3_aa: CASSPGNPGNTEAFF
clone_size: -; v_call: TRBV10-3; j_call: TRBJ2-7; d_call: TRBD1; cdr3_nt: TGTGCCATCAGTGAGGTCCCGGACAGGCGATACGAGCAGTACTTC; cdr3_aa: CAISEVPDRRYEQYF
clone_size: many; v_call: TRBV7-9; j_call: TRBJ2-3; d_call: -; cdr3_nt: TGTGCCAGCAGCACCCGTGGAGGGCGACGGACAGATACGCAGTATTTT; cdr3_aa: CASSTRGGRRTDTQYF
clone_size: -; v_call: TRBV4-1; j_call: TRBJ2-7; d_call: TRBD1; cdr3_nt: TGCGCCAGCAGCCAGGGTCCCGGGACAGGGCCAGCTGAGCAGTACTTC; cdr3_aa: CASSQGPGTGPAEQYF
clone_size: few; v_call: TRBV28; j_call: TRBJ2-3; d_call: -; cdr3_nt: TGTGCCAGCAGTCCTCGACCGAGGGGAGATACGCAGTATTTT; cdr3_aa: CASSPRPRGDTQYF
clone_size: -; v_call: TRBV6-6; j_call: TRBJ2-3; d_call: TRBD2; cdr3_nt: TGTGCCAACAGCCCTAGCGGGGGGGCCACAGATACGCAGTATTTT; cdr3_aa: CANSPSGGATDTQYF
clone_size: few; v_call: TRBV12-5; j_call: TRBJ1-1; d_call: -; cdr3_nt: TGTGCTAGTGGTTTGGCCGGGGGTGAAGCTTTCTTT; cdr3_aa: CASGLAGGEAFF
clone_size: few; v_call: TRBV19; j_call: TRBJ2-1; d_call: TRBD2; cdr3_nt: TGTGCCAGTAGTATAGATCACAGCGGGGGGACTTACAATGAGCAGTTCTTC; cdr3_aa: CASSIDHSGGTYNEQFF
clone_size: -; v_call: TRBV10-3; j_call: TRBJ1-5; d_call: -; cdr3_nt: TGTGCCATCAGTGAGGAGGGGGGGATCAATCAGCCCCAGCATTTT; cdr3_aa: CAISEEGGINQPQHF
clone_size: -; v_call: TRBV15; j_call: TRBJ2-5; d_call: -; cdr3_nt: TGTGCCACCAGCAGAGATCGACGGAGGGTGACCCAGTACTTC; cdr3_aa: CATSRDRRRVTQYF
clone_size: few; v_call: TRBV12-3/TRBV12-4; j_call: TRBJ1-2; d_call: -; cdr3_nt: TGTGCCAGCAGTGGGGCCGTGGAAGGCTACACCTTC; cdr3_aa: CASSGAVEGYTF
clone_size: -; v_call: TRBV12-3/TRBV12-4; j_call: TRBJ2-6; d_call: -; cdr3_nt: TGTGCCAGCCTGAGGGGGGCCAACGTCCTGACTTTC; cdr3_aa: CASLRGANVLTF